The clone carrying this TCR beta chain was picked up a small number of times. Antigen unknown. It was the approximately 110-subject validation cohort, separate from the approximately 620-subject first cohort, to which the donors belonged. The germline V gene has CDR1 SGHTA and CDR2 FQGNSA. The CDR3 is made up of 16 amino acids. V trimming: 5 bases; J trimming: 9 bases; junction bases outside the gene matches: 10. These data originate in a study of cytomegalovirus exposure and HLA in healthy donors. Study observations and caveats: A list of approximately 150 TCR beta chains associated with cytomegalovirus was given. Accounts indicate the classifier identified cytomegalovirus status with strong specificity and sensitivity.

Repertoires were generated with immunoSEQ multiplex PCR, while TCRdb's copy carries only in-frame clones and drops some. In the table there are about 200,000 clones, 65% to 90% of which are singletons. The chain joins TRBV7-2 to TRBJ2-1; 13 bases fit TRBD2. Sequences were obtained from PBMCs. The clonotype was recovered from a woman in her 30s in good health and CMV-seropositive. The CDR3 loop is CASSPDWTSGSFEQFF. The CDR3 region has the DNA TGTGCCAGCAGCCCTGATTGGACTAGCGGGAGCTTTGAGCAGTTCTTC.